What follows is one T cell receptor (beta chain) and its context. Its specificity is not known. This sample stems from a study of Ad26.COV2.S vaccination and SARS-CoV-2 variants. Treatment given: around 19 received Ad26.COV2.S at low or high dose, single or two shots; a few received placebo; per-sample allocation not given. Each sample was drawn 63 days after the first injection (of vaccine or placebo). Study findings and constraints: Vaccine and placebo groups showed comparable non-spike TCR breadth.

Clones were sequenced by immunoSEQ multiplex PCR, and TCRdb holds only the in-frame ones, with some missing. The profile shows about 410,000 clones, around nine tenths of them singletons. Material: peripheral blood, obtained in a trial of Ad26.COV2.S vaccine versus placebo. This receptor was obtained from a person aged 18 to 59 who received the Ad26.COV2.S COVID-19 vaccine or a placebo.

CDR3 DNA sequence: TGTGCCTGGAGTTCTACCGACAGTTTAAATCAGCCCCAGCATTTT. Translated: CAWSSTDSLNQPQHF. This chain connects TRBV30 to TRBJ1-5; D possibly corresponds to TRBD1 (5 bases). The CDR3 has 15 amino acids. The germline V gene has CDR1 GTSNPN and CDR2 SVGIG (reference sequence). The V gene lost 2 bases and the J gene lost 4 bases, with 15 bases spanning the gap.